A single sample is the source of the 5 T cell receptor beta chains below, sequenced in a study of control samples from healthy donors and cancer patients. Assay: immunoSEQ multiplex PCR; the TCRdb copy retains only in-frame clones and omits some. The table records approximately 58,000 clones, over 75% of them present only once. Sequenced material: PBMCs. All receptors derive from a woman aged 60-75 years with lung cancer.

The CDR3 nucleotides are TGTGCCAGCTCACCTTTGGACGGCAATGTGGACTATGGCTACACCTTC. Its translation: CASSPLDGNVDYGYTF. V usage is TRBV18 and J usage is TRBJ1-2; D remains unclear. With 3 bases removed from V and 3 bases from J, the gap between germline ends came to 17 bases. The length of the CDR3 is 16 residues. The germline V gene has CDR1 KGHSH and CDR2 LQKENI.

The V gene is TRBV12-3 or TRBV12-4, the J gene TRBJ2-1, with 9 nucleotides matching TRBD2. The CDR3 has 13 amino acids. V lost 4 bases, J lost 9 bases, and 4 bases stayed unmatched. CDR3 sequence (DNA): TGTGCCAGCAGTTCCGGACTAGCGACTGAGCAGTTCTTC. Translated: CASSSGLATEQFF.

Only one count was recorded for this clone. The chain joins TRBV7-6 to TRBJ2-1; 9 positions match TRBD2. The CDR3 sequence is 20 residues long. Trimming removed 5 bases from V and 0 bases from J; junction bases left unmatched: 17. Germline assignment: CDR1 SGHVS and CDR2 FNYEAQ. CDR3 protein: CASSLRVAGVGQSSYNEQFF. CDR3 nucleotide sequence: TGTGCCAGCAGCCTCAGGGTAGCGGGGGTCGGCCAGAGCTCCTACAATGAGCAGTTCTTC.

The chain joins TRBV5-6 to TRBJ1-1; 8 positions match TRBD1. V lost 2 bases and J lost 2; bases outside the gene matches: 5. Germline V CDR1 and CDR2: SGHDT, YYEEEE. This CDR3 comprises 15 residues. The CDR3 DNA is TGTGCCAGCAGCTTTCAGGGGGCCCTAAACACTGAAGCTTTCTTT. Protein sequence: CASSFQGALNTEAFF.

The chain links TRBV2 to TRBJ1-1; 9 nucleotides agree with TRBD1. Germline V gives CDR1 SNHLY, CDR2 FYNNEI. The V and J ends lost 4 bases and 3 bases, in that order; junction bases with no gene match: 6. This CDR3 contains 15 residues. For the CDR3, the DNA is TGTGCCAGCAGTGGGAGGTGGACAGGGGACACTGAAGCTTTCTTT. This translates into CASSGRWTGDTEAFF.